Below, 18 T cell receptor beta chains from the same sample are listed, as sequenced in a study of cytomegalovirus exposure and HLA in healthy donors (dated 2017 in TCRdb). Library preparation used the immunoSEQ multiplex PCR assay. The multiplex PCR relied on a mix of 60 forward primers for TCR Vbeta segments and 13 reverse primers for TCR Jbeta segments. TCRdb stores this immuneACCESS table with in-frame sequences only. Part of the clones is absent; in the studies checked, under half of the shortfall reflects unresolved V genes, and no reason is known for the rest. This sample comprises 95,000 to 100,000 clones, about 80% of them detected only once. The top ten clones comprise around 17% of the sample. The sequenced material came from PBMCs. The receptors were gathered from a man in his 60s in good health and CMV-seropositive.

This clone appeared a few times. The rearrangement uses TRBV18 and TRBJ1-1, with D possibly being TRBD1 (5 bases). Trimming stripped 6 bases from V and 5 bases from J, with 13 bases between. This CDR3 comprises 13 residues. CDR1 and CDR2 from the germline V gene are KGHSH and LQKENI. CDR3 region: CASSAMGGTEAFF. The CDR3 nucleotides are TGTGCCAGCTCCGCCATGGGGGGAACTGAAGCTTTCTTT.

The chain employs TRBV10-3 and TRBJ1-6, with 7 bases aligning to TRBD1. This CDR3 has 18 residues. CDR1 is ENHRY, CDR2 SYGVKD, per germline. V gave up 2 bases and J gave up 6 bases; unmatched junction bases: 13. Here the CDR3 reads CAISELGQEEDTNSPLHF. The CDR3 DNA sequence: TGTGCCATCAGTGAGCTAGGACAGGAAGAGGACACTAATTCACCCCTCCACTTT.

The J gene is TRBJ1-2, the V gene TRBV6-5, with D unclear. The V end was cut by 2 bases, the J end by 8 bases, with 9 bases between. Germline values: CDR1 MNHEY, CDR2 SVGAGI. The CDR3 is made up of 12 amino acids. As DNA, the CDR3 is TGTGCCAGCAGTTACCTGCGGGGAGGCTACACCTTC. It encodes CASSYLRGGYTF.

Points on this clone: A junction boundary mismatches the germline segment, possibly from a read error. V usage is TRBV7-7 and J usage is TRBJ2-1; the D gene is possibly TRBD1 (6 bases). The CDR3 totals 16 residues. Germline loops: CDR1 SSHAT, CDR2 FNYEAQ (reference sequence). This CDR3 is CASSDRWTVRSNEQFF. Written as DNA, the CDR3 is TGTGCTAGCAGCGATCGATGGACAGTCCGGTCCAATGAGCAGTTCTTC.

J is TRBJ2-4 and V is TRBV19; 8 bases line up with TRBD1. This CDR3 is 15 amino acids long. CDR1 is LNHDA and CDR2 is SQIVND in the germline V gene (reference sequence). V shed 6 bases and J 7 bases; nucleotides not matched to a gene: 11. The CDR3 DNA reads as TGTGCCAGTAGCTCGACAGGGGCGGGTAGGAACATTCAGTACTTC. Protein: CASSSTGAGRNIQYF.

CDR3 sequence (DNA): TGTGCCAGCAGCTTAGGCAGGGGTGATCAGCCCCAGCATTTT. Its protein is CASSLGRGDQPQHF. The chain carries TRBV5-6 and TRBJ1-5; weak D call: TRBD1 (6 bases). CDR1 is SGHDT, CDR2 YYEEEE, per germline. V was clipped by 2 bases and J by 5 bases, with 11 bases between them. CDR3 length: 14 residues.

V and J are TRBV12-5 and TRBJ2-3, with D maybe TRBD1 (6 bases). V lost 1 base to trimming and J lost 1 base, with 6 bases between them. This CDR3 spans 14 amino acids. The germline V gene has CDR1 LGHNT and CDR2 FRNRAP. CDR3 sequence (DNA): TGTGCTAGTGGTTTGGACAGGGGCACAGATACGCAGTATTTT. Translated: CASGLDRGTDTQYF.

The chain uses TRBV15 and TRBJ1-3, with 7 bases fitting TRBD1. V gave up 3 bases and J gave up 2 bases; unmatched junction bases: 10. Germline CDR1 reads LNHNV; CDR2 reads YYDKDF (reference sequence). The CDR3 runs to 17 residues. The CDR3 nucleotides read TGTGCCACCAGCAGGGAGACAGGGCTGGGTACTGGAAACACCATATATTTT. This encodes CATSRETGLGTGNTIYF.

Here the CDR3 DNA reads TGTGCTAGTGGTTTGGGCCCTAAGGCAGGTTTCACAGATACGCAGTATTTT. It is translated as CASGLGPKAGFTDTQYF. The V call is TRBV12-5, the J call TRBJ2-3; no definite D call. Germline V CDR1 and CDR2: LGHNT, FRNRAP. Trimming took 1 base from V and 2 from J, leaving 16 bases between them. The CDR3 runs 17 residues.

This chain joins TRBV21-1 and TRBJ2-7; the table's D call TRBD1 went unverified against the DNA. TRBV21-1 is recorded as a pseudogene. The length of the CDR3 is 18 residues. CDR3 residues: CASSKGPQGIDLPYEQYF. In DNA form, the CDR3 reads TGTGCCAGCAGCAAAGGGCCCCAGGGGATAGACCTACCCTACGAGCAGTACTTC.

The genes are TRBV5-1 and TRBJ2-2; 11 bases align to TRBD1. V shed 2 bases, J shed 5 bases, and the junction held 5 bases outside the gene matches. The CDR3 sequence is 16 residues long. Germline loops: CDR1 SGHRS, CDR2 YFSETQ. CDR3 DNA sequence: TGCGCCAGCAGCTTTATCGGGACAGGGGGTACCGGGGAGCTGTTTTTT. It encodes CASSFIGTGGTGELFF.

This clone was observed a single time. This sequence joins TRBV30 and TRBJ1-1; 8 nucleotides line up with TRBD1. The germline V gene has CDR1 GTSNPN and CDR2 SVGIG (reference sequence). The CDR3 spans 13 residues. Trimming removed 4 bases from V and 4 bases from J; junction bases left unmatched: 5. The CDR3 nucleotides read TGTGCCTGGAATGTACAGGGGGGCACTGAAGCTTTCTTT. Protein sequence: CAWNVQGGTEAFF.

The chain links TRBV7-2 to TRBJ2-3, with 7 bases that match TRBD1. The ends lost 5 bases at V and 3 bases at J; junction bases unmatched: 14. This CDR3 has 17 residues. From germline, CDR1 is SGHTA and CDR2 FQGNSA. This CDR3 reads CASSLNYRGQRTDTQYF. The CDR3 region has the DNA TGTGCCAGCAGCCTAAATTACAGGGGTCAGAGAACAGATACGCAGTATTTT.

The V call is TRBV5-1, the J call TRBJ1-2; the D gene is possibly TRBD1 (5 bases). Between the trimmed V and J ends, which lost 4 bases and 7 bases, there was a span of 20 bases. The CDR3 is 15 residues long. The V gene's germline CDR1 is SGHRS and CDR2 YFSETQ. In DNA, the CDR3 is TGCGCCAGCAGCCATATTGGAGGCAGGGAGGGTGGCTACACCTTC. This translates into CASSHIGGREGGYTF.

The rearrangement links TRBV5-6 to TRBJ2-5; a possible D gene is TRBD1 (5 bases). V was clipped by 2 bases and J by 0 bases, with 8 bases between them. This CDR3 has 14 residues. Looked up from germline, CDR1 is SGHDT and CDR2 is YYEEEE. CDR3 DNA: TGTGCCAGCAGCTTTCAGGGATACCAAGAGACCCAGTACTTC. Its protein product is CASSFQGYQETQYF.

The genes are TRBV6-5 and TRBJ1-6; D remains ambiguous. Per the germline V gene, CDR1 is MNHEY and CDR2 is SVGAGI. V was shortened by 0 bases and J by 0 bases, with 6 bases between the two germline ends. The CDR3 contains 16 residues. The CDR3 nucleotides read TGTGCCAGCAGTTACTCGAAGAGCTCCTATAATTCACCCCTCCACTTT. This sequence encodes CASSYSKSSYNSPLHF.

The chain recombines TRBV4-1 with TRBJ1-5, with 7 bases that match TRBD1. J lost 4 bases, V lost 0 bases, and 3 bases had no gene match. CDR3 length: 15 residues. Germline V gives CDR1 MGHRA, CDR2 YSYEKL. Here the CDR3 reads CASSQDGGQNQPQHF. Written as DNA, the CDR3 is TGCGCCAGCAGCCAAGATGGGGGACAGAATCAGCCCCAGCATTTT.

This clone has only one observation. This sequence joins TRBV6-5 and TRBJ2-5, with a tentative D call TRBD2 (6 bases). CDR1 is MNHEY, CDR2 SVGAGI, per germline. The CDR3 contains 14 residues. The ends were cut back, 2 bases at V and 2 bases at J, with 9 bases in the middle. CDR3 sequence: CASSYTGDQETQYF. The CDR3 DNA reads as TGTGCCAGCAGTTACACGGGGGATCAAGAGACCCAGTACTTC.